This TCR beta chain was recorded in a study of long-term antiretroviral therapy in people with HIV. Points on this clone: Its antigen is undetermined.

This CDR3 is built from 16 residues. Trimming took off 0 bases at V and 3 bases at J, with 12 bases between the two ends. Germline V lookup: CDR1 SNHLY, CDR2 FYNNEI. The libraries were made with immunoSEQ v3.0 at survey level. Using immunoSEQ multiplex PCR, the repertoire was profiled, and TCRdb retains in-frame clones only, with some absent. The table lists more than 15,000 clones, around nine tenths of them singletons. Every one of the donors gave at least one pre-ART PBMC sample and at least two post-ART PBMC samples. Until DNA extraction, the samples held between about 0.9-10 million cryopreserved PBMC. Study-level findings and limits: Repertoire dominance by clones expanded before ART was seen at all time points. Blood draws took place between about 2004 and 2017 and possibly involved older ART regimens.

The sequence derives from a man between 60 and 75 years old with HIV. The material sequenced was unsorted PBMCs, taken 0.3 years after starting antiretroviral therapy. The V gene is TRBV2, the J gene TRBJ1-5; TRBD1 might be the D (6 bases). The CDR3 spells CASSEALGGNNQPQHF. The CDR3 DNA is TGTGCCAGCAGTGAAGCGCTAGGGGGAAACAATCAGCCCCAGCATTTT.